The 27 T cell receptor beta chains presented below share a single source sample, sequenced in a study of cytomegalovirus exposure and HLA in healthy donors listed by TCRdb under 2017. Library preparation was by the immunoSEQ multiplex PCR assay. For the multiplex PCR, a mixture combining 60 forward primers for TCR Vbeta segments and 13 reverse primers for TCR Jbeta segments was used. TCRdb provides this immuneACCESS table in a form limited to in-frame rearrangements. Some clones are lacking; in checked studies, under half of them reflect an unresolved V gene, and why the rest are absent is not known. The sample profile shows roughly 120,000 clones; around 80% of them were found once. About 0.22% of the sample is held by the ten biggest clonotypes. The sample was PBMCs. The receptor set was obtained from a man in his fifties or sixties in good health and CMV-seronegative.

V usage is TRBV7-9 and J usage is TRBJ2-7, with 9 bases matching TRBD1. Germline loops: CDR1 SEHNR, CDR2 FQNEAQ (reference sequence). The CDR3 contains 13 residues. After removal of 7 bases from V and 2 bases from J, the junction contained 3 bases not matched to a gene. Here the CDR3 reads CASTGDRAYEQYF. The CDR3 DNA reads as TGTGCCAGCACGGGGGACAGGGCCTACGAGCAGTACTTC.

This chain links TRBV7-2 with TRBJ2-7; 9 bases line up with TRBD2. The CDR3 is 14 residues long. CDR1 and CDR2 (germline): SGHTA, FQGNSA. Germline trimming cut 6 bases from V and 2 bases from J; bases unmatched to any gene: 5. CDR3 sequence: CASRRGGPPYEQYF. CDR3 DNA: TGTGCCAGCAGGCGGGGGGGGCCTCCCTACGAGCAGTACTTC.

The chain couples TRBV28 to TRBJ2-1, with 7 positions matching TRBD2. CDR3 length: 14 residues. V was pared by 7 bases and J by 0 bases, with 3 bases of the junction left unmatched. Per germline, CDR1 MDHEN and CDR2 SYDVKM. CDR3 in DNA: TGTGCCAGCATTCCTAGCGGCTCCTACAATGAGCAGTTCTTC. Amino acids: CASIPSGSYNEQFF.

The chain uses TRBV6-6 and TRBJ2-1; D remains unclear. Germline values: CDR1 MNHNY, CDR2 SVGAGI (reference sequence). V was clipped by 5 bases and J by 4 bases, with 12 bases between them. The CDR3 consists of 14 residues. This CDR3 is CASSRLGRYNEQFF. The CDR3 coding sequence is TGTGCCAGCAGTCGTTTGGGCCGATACAATGAGCAGTTCTTC.

This chain uses TRBV27 with TRBJ1-3; no reliable D call. This CDR3 contains 13 residues. V lost 3 bases, J lost 3 bases, and 6 bases lay in between. Germline assignment: CDR1 MNHEY and CDR2 SMNVEV (reference sequence). Written as DNA, the CDR3 is TGTGCCAGCAGTTTCAGTCTTGGAAACACCATATATTTT. This gives the protein CASSFSLGNTIYF.

This rearrangement joins TRBV6-1 to TRBJ1-5, with a possible D match to TRBD1 (5 bases). This CDR3 comprises 14 residues. Germline V gene sequence: CDR1 MNHNS, CDR2 SASEGT. Trimming removed 2 bases from V and 7 bases from J, with 12 bases in between. Written as DNA, the CDR3 is TGTGCCAGCAGTGAAATCCAGGGTAAACAGCCCCAGCATTTT. Amino acid sequence: CASSEIQGKQPQHF.

The chain has TRBV4-2 and TRBJ1-3; D is unresolved. V was shortened by 0 bases and J by 0 bases, with 12 bases between the two germline ends. There are 17 residues in the CDR3. The germline V gene has CDR1 LGHNA and CDR2 YNFKEQ. CDR3 loop: CASSQESATSSGNTIYF. CDR3 nucleotide sequence: TGTGCCAGCAGCCAAGAGTCCGCCACAAGCTCTGGAAACACCATATATTTT.

On this clone: The sample contains more than one DNA sequence encoding this CDR3. The chain recombines TRBV5-1 with TRBJ2-3, with a weak D call TRBD2 (6 bases). CDR1 SGHRS and CDR2 YFSETQ come from the germline V gene. Trimming cost V 4 bases and J 2 bases, with 11 bases left between them. CDR3 length: 14 amino acids. Here the CDR3 DNA reads TGCGCCAGCAGCCCCGGGACTTCCACAGATACGCAGTATTTT. Residues: CASSPGTSTDTQYF.

The gene calls are TRBV7-9 and TRBJ1-1; 9 bases match TRBD1. The junction had 9 bases not matched to a gene; V was cut back by 6 bases and J by 10 bases. The length of the CDR3 is 13 residues. The germline V gene has CDR1 SEHNR and CDR2 FQNEAQ (reference sequence). CDR3 residues: CASSYRQGVGAFF. The CDR3 DNA sequence: TGTGCCAGCAGTTATAGACAGGGGGTTGGAGCTTTCTTT. Supplemented by reference TRBV7-9 and TRBJ1-1, the full variable domain reads DTGVSQNPRHKITKRGQNVTFRCDPISEHNRLYWYRQTLGQGPEFLTYFQNEAQLEKSRLLSDRFSAERPKGSFSTLEIQRTEQGDSAMYLCASSYRQGVGAFFGQGTRLTVV.

The V gene is TRBV5-1, the J gene TRBJ2-5; no clear D. V lost 3 bases and J lost 3, with 12 bases in between. Germline CDR1 and CDR2: SGHRS and YFSETQ. There are 14 residues in the CDR3. CDR3 sequence reads: CASSSLRREETQYF. For the CDR3, the DNA is TGCGCCAGCAGCTCCCTCCGTAGAGAAGAGACCCAGTACTTC.

The J gene is TRBJ1-1, the V gene TRBV5-4; 7 bases fit TRBD1. The CDR3 has 15 residues. V shed 4 bases, J shed 4 bases, and the junction held 10 bases outside the gene matches. CDR1 SGHNT and CDR2 YYREEE come from the germline V gene (reference sequence). The CDR3 region has the DNA TGTGCCAGCAGCGGCACAGGGGTGAAGAGCACTGAAGCTTTCTTT. This encodes CASSGTGVKSTEAFF. Complete variable domain (other parts from reference TRBV5-4 and TRBJ1-1): ETGVTQSPTHLIKTRGQQVTLRCSSQSGHNTVSWYQQALGQGPQFIFQYYREEENGRGNFPPRFSGLQFPNYSSELNVNALELDDSALYLCASSGTGVKSTEAFFGQGTRLTVV.

In DNA, the CDR3 is TGTGCCAGCAGCCGCAGATCCGGGAGGTCCTACGAGCAGTACTTC. Residues: CASSRRSGRSYEQYF. This sequence joins TRBV28 and TRBJ2-7, with 7 positions matching TRBD2. CDR1 MDHEN and CDR2 SYDVKM come from the germline V gene. The J segment lost 1 base and the V segment lost 6 bases, leaving 9 bases of the junction unmatched. CDR3 size: 15 residues.

The V call is TRBV6-5, the J call TRBJ2-2; 7 bases agree with TRBD2. CDR3 length: 12 residues. The germline gives CDR1 MNHEY, CDR2 SVGAGI. J was trimmed by 2 bases and V by 11 bases; bases with no gene match: 2. CDR3 sequence reads: CARGGNTGELFF. The CDR3 region has the DNA TGTGCCCGCGGGGGTAACACCGGGGAGCTGTTTTTT.

V usage is TRBV23-1 and J usage is TRBJ2-5; tentatively, D is TRBD1 (6 bases). TRBV23-1 qualifies as an ORF whose function is uncertain. The length of the CDR3 is 14 residues. V lost 7 bases and J 5 bases, leaving 17 bases between the germline ends. This CDR3 is CASTPRDTGETQYF. The CDR3 bases are TGCGCCAGCACTCCAAGGGACACAGGTGAGACCCAGTACTTC.

The chain carries TRBV7-2 and TRBJ1-6; 9 bases align to TRBD1. Germline assignment: CDR1 SGHTA and CDR2 FQGNSA. V trimming: 3 bases; J trimming: 10 bases; junction bases outside the gene matches: 4. The CDR3 loop spans 14 amino acids. The CDR3 spells CASSLTGGQSPLHF. The CDR3 region has the DNA TGTGCCAGCAGCTTGACAGGGGGTCAATCACCCCTCCACTTT.

The chain employs TRBV4-1 and TRBJ1-2; 7 nucleotides agree with TRBD1. Germline loops: CDR1 MGHRA, CDR2 YSYEKL. The CDR3 consists of 16 residues. V shed 4 bases and J 5 bases; nucleotides not matched to a gene: 13. CDR3 nucleotides: TGCGCCAGCAGCCGGGGCTACAGGGGAGATTTATATGGCTACACCTTC. Translation gives CASSRGYRGDLYGYTF.

The chain employs TRBV4-1 and TRBJ2-7; 11 bases match TRBD2. The germline V gene encodes CDR1 MGHRA and CDR2 YSYEKL. The CDR3 spans 14 residues. V gave up 10 bases and J gave up 7 bases; unmatched junction bases: 12. Here the CDR3 DNA reads TGCGCCACTTCCGGCTCTCTAGCGGGGGGTGAGCAGTACTTC. Encoded protein: CATSGSLAGGEQYF.

The J gene is TRBJ1-5, the V gene TRBV7-8; D gene uncertain. The CDR3 runs to 16 residues. Per the germline V gene, CDR1 is SGHVS and CDR2 is FQNEAQ. The V gene lost 1 base and the J gene lost 2 bases, with 12 bases spanning the gap. The CDR3, as DNA: TGTGCCAGCAGCTTAGTTGTGTCGGCGGGCAATCAGCCCCAGCATTTT. It is translated as CASSLVVSAGNQPQHF.

The chain recombines TRBV19 with TRBJ1-4; D perhaps matches TRBD1 (5 bases). Germline V gene data show CDR1 as LNHDA and CDR2 as SQIVND (reference sequence). The CDR3 runs 14 residues. Between the trimmed V and J ends, which lost 3 bases and 10 bases, there was a span of 15 bases. This CDR3 reads CASSMGGGGGKLFF. The CDR3 DNA follows: TGTGCCAGTAGTATGGGGGGTGGCGGCGGAAAACTGTTTTTT.

The chain has TRBV5-4 and TRBJ1-1, with 7 bases lining up with TRBD1. This CDR3 is built from 13 residues. Trimming at V came to 5 bases and at J to 5 bases, leaving 6 bases not matched to a gene. Germline CDR1 and CDR2: SGHNT and YYREEE (reference sequence). The CDR3 protein is CASRPPTGTEAFF. The CDR3 nucleotides are TGTGCCAGCAGACCGCCGACAGGGACTGAAGCTTTCTTT.

The V gene is TRBV7-3, the J gene TRBJ2-3, with D possibly being TRBD2 (5 bases). CDR1 SGHTA and CDR2 FQGTGA come from the germline V gene. The CDR3 length is 14 residues. The V end lost 3 bases, the J end lost 4 bases, and 11 bases lay between the germline ends. This CDR3 reads CASSLAFSADTQYF. CDR3 DNA: TGTGCCAGCAGCTTGGCGTTTAGCGCAGATACGCAGTATTTT.

The chain uses TRBV19 and TRBJ2-7; 7 positions agree with TRBD1. The V gene end was trimmed by 10 bases and the J gene end by 2 bases; junction bases not matched to a gene: 5. The CDR3 is made up of 12 amino acids. Germline loops: CDR1 LNHDA, CDR2 SQIVND (reference sequence). CDR3 sequence (DNA): TGTGCCACTAGGACAGGACCCTACGAGCAGTACTTC. Translation: CATRTGPYEQYF.

The chain combines TRBV29-1 with TRBJ2-7, with 8 positions matching TRBD1. After removal of 7 bases from V and 0 bases from J, the junction contained 5 bases not matched to a gene. This CDR3 is built from 13 residues. From germline, CDR1 is SQVTM and CDR2 ANQGSEA. Here the CDR3 DNA reads TGCAGCGCCATGGACAGGGACTCCTACGAGCAGTACTTC. It is translated as CSAMDRDSYEQYF.

This rearrangement joins TRBV28 to TRBJ2-7, with TRBD2 matching 7 bases. Germline assignment: CDR1 MDHEN and CDR2 SYDVKM. The J segment lost 0 bases and the V segment lost 5 bases, leaving 10 bases of the junction unmatched. CDR3 size: 16 residues. CDR3 nucleotide sequence: TGTGCCAGCAGTGTGTACGGGACTACAAGCTCCTACGAGCAGTACTTC. This gives the protein CASSVYGTTSSYEQYF.

This chain connects TRBV25-1 to TRBJ1-2; D might be TRBD1 (6 bases). Looked up from germline, CDR1 is MGHDK and CDR2 is SYGVNS. Deletions cut 8 bases from V and 6 bases from J, with 16 bases between. The CDR3 contains 13 residues. CDR3 sequence: CASLREGVDGYTF. The CDR3, as DNA: TGTGCCAGCCTCCGGGAGGGGGTTGATGGCTACACCTTC.

The rearrangement uses TRBV4-3 and TRBJ1-2; D uncertain. V was clipped by 0 bases and J by 8 bases, with 19 bases between them. The CDR3 consists of 16 residues. Germline V lookup: CDR1 LGHNA, CDR2 YSLEER. Here the CDR3 reads CASSQDLGRVTSGYTF. The CDR3 nucleotides read TGCGCCAGCAGCCAAGATCTTGGGCGGGTTACAAGCGGCTACACCTTC.

This rearrangement joins TRBV7-2 to TRBJ2-1, with TRBD1 matching over 11 bases. Germline V gene sequence: CDR1 SGHTA, CDR2 FQGNSA. The CDR3 sequence is 17 residues long. V shed 3 bases and J 12 bases; nucleotides not matched to a gene: 16. This CDR3 reads CASSLLRTGGGSRGQFF. Here the CDR3 DNA reads TGTGCCAGCAGCTTGCTACGGACAGGGGGCGGTTCACGAGGGCAGTTCTTC.